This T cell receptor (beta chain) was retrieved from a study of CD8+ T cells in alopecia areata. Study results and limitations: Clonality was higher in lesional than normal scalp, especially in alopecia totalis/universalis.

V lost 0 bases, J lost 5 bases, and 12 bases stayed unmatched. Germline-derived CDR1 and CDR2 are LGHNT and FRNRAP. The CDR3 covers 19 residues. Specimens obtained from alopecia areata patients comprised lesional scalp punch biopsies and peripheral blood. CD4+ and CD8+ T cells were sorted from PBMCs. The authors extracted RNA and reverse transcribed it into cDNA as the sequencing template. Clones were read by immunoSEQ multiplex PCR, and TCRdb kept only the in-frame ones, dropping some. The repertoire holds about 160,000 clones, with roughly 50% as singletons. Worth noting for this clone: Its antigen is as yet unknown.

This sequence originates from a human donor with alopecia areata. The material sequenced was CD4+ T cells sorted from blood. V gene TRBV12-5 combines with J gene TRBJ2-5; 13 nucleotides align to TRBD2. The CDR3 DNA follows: TGTGCTAGTGGTTTGGTAACTGGTCGGACTAGCGGGAGTCCGGAGACCCAGTACTTC. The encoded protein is CASGLVTGRTSGSPETQYF.